This entry lists 32 T cell receptor beta chains sequenced from one sample in a study of T cells in Graves' hyperthyroidism and ophthalmopathy (dated by TCRdb to about 2019). The library was produced with multiplex PCR. Sequencing relied on an Illumina HiSeq 2000. The TCR beta CDR3 regions were amplified from RNA transcripts. A first-round RT-PCR of the TCR CDR3 used the HTBI primer set with the Qiagen OneStep RT-PCR kit. TCRdb took the public reads, trimmed them with fastp at Q25, ran MiXCR for clone calling and kept in-frame beta chains. CDR3 protein sequences are deduplicated, and each keeps its most common genes and DNA. Present in this sample are about 350,000 distinct CDR3 sequences, over 12% of which were seen just once. About 21% of the sample comes from the top ten. The sequencing input was blood. The receptors come from a woman in her fifties or sixties with Graves' ophthalmopathy.

CDR3 DNA sequence: TGTGCCACCGGACAGGGGGCGCGCGGTTCACCCCTCCACTTT. Translated: CATGQGARGSPLHF. V is TRBV6-1 and J is TRBJ1-6; TRBD1 matches 11 bases. J gave up 9 bases and V 10 bases, and 8 bases lay outside the gene matches. The germline V gene has CDR1 MNHNS and CDR2 SASEGT. CDR3 size: 14 residues.

This clonotype was counted ten times or more. This chain links TRBV20-1 with TRBJ2-6; D remains ambiguous. Germline V lookup: CDR1 DFQATT, CDR2 SNEGSKA (reference sequence). V was clipped by 0 bases and J by 0 bases, with 6 bases between them. There are 15 residues in the CDR3. CDR3 in amino acids: CSARDEVSGANVLTF. CDR3 in DNA: TGCAGTGCTAGAGATGAAGTCTCTGGGGCCAACGTCCTGACTTTC.

This clonotype was observed many times. CDR3 region: CASSVTPRSGSRGGELFF. Here the CDR3 DNA reads TGTGCCAGCAGCGTAACCCCCAGGAGCGGGAGCAGGGGCGGGGAGCTGTTTTTT. The rearrangement links TRBV9 to TRBJ2-2; 8 bases align to TRBD2. CDR1 SGDLS and CDR2 YYNGEE come from the germline V gene. The CDR3 loop spans 18 amino acids. Trimming cost V 1 base and J 7 bases; bases outside gene matches: 15.

With respect to this clonotype: Germline and junction disagree at one end, which may indicate a read error. The chain has TRBV28 and TRBJ2-2; D may be TRBD1 or TRBD2 (5 bases each). The CDR3 covers 18 residues. Germline lookup yields CDR1 MDHEN and CDR2 SYDVKM. The CDR3 loop reads CASSFRRTGTTNTGELLF. The CDR3 region has the DNA TGTGCCAGCAGTTTTAGGAGGACCGGGACCACTAACACCGGGGAGCTGCTTTTT.

The rearrangement joins TRBV20-1 to TRBJ1-5; D not certain. This CDR3 region has 16 residues. Germline CDR1 DFQATT, CDR2 SNEGSKA (reference sequence). The germline V and J ends were trimmed by 0 bases and 5 bases, with 17 bases remaining between them. The CDR3 DNA sequence: TGCAGTGCTAGAGAACCCGTCGGCAGGAGGGATCAGCCCCAGCATTTT. It specifies CSAREPVGRRDQPQHF.

This clonotype was seen repeatedly, ten times or more. The genes are TRBV5-1 and TRBJ2-7; no definite D call. There are 14 residues in the CDR3. The V gene lost 0 bases and the J gene lost 3 bases, with 10 bases spanning the gap. Germline assignment: CDR1 SGHRS and CDR2 YFSETQ. Here the CDR3 reads CASSLEARSYEQYF. Here the CDR3 DNA reads TGCGCCAGCAGCTTGGAAGCGAGGAGCTACGAGCAGTACTTC.

The chain combines TRBV25-1 with TRBJ2-3, with 7 bases fitting TRBD1. The CDR3 is 16 amino acids. The V segment lost 5 bases and the J segment 3 bases; nucleotides outside the gene matches: 11. Germline V CDR1 and CDR2: MGHDK, SYGVNS. CDR3: CASSNHGDRGTDTQYF. The CDR3 DNA reads TGTGCCAGCAGTAACCATGGGGACAGAGGGACAGATACGCAGTATTTT. The whole variable domain, filled in from reference TRBV25-1 and TRBJ2-3, reads EADIYQTPRYLVIGTGKKITLECSQTMGHDKMYWYQQDPGMELHLIHYSYGVNSTEKGDLSSESTVSRIRTEHFPLTLESARPSHTSQYLCASSNHGDRGTDTQYFGPGTRLTVL.

This chain connects TRBV27 to TRBJ1-2; D not resolved. Germline CDR1 MNHEY, CDR2 SMNVEV (reference sequence). The CDR3 is made up of 14 amino acids. The V and J ends lost 6 bases and 6 bases respectively, with 17 bases between them. Here the CDR3 DNA reads TGTGCCAGCAGCCAACTACCTCGGGGAGATGGCTACACCTTC. It yields the protein CASSQLPRGDGYTF.

This clonotype occurred many times. The V gene is TRBV5-1, the J gene TRBJ2-7; 13 bases map to TRBD2. The CDR3 contains 16 residues. Germline lookup yields CDR1 SGHRS and CDR2 YFSETQ. V lost 0 bases and J lost 1; bases outside the gene matches: 1. CDR3: CASSLGTSGSSYEQYF. DNA of the CDR3: TGCGCCAGCAGCTTGGGGACTAGCGGGAGTTCCTACGAGCAGTACTTC.

The chain uses TRBV2 and TRBJ2-3; 8 bases align to TRBD1. After removal of 6 bases from V and 2 bases from J, the junction contained 4 bases not matched to a gene. Looked up from germline, CDR1 is SNHLY and CDR2 is FYNNEI. This CDR3 region has 14 residues. CDR3 residues: CASSYRGNTDTQYF. DNA of the CDR3: TGTGCCAGCAGCTACAGGGGGAACACAGATACGCAGTATTTT.

This clonotype was recorded many times. The rearrangement links TRBV24-1 to TRBJ2-3; 10 bases match TRBD2. CDR3 length: 16 amino acids. The germline V gene encodes CDR1 KGHDR and CDR2 SFDVKD. J gave up 4 bases and V 6 bases, and 9 bases lay outside the gene matches. CDR3 DNA sequence: TGTGCCACCAGTTCGGGGCTAGCGGGAGTGTCAGATACGCAGTATTTT. Translated, it gives CATSSGLAGVSDTQYF.

This clonotype was seen ten or more times. V is TRBV7-8 and J is TRBJ2-7; 10 bases match TRBD2. Germline V CDR1 and CDR2: SGHVS, FQNEAQ. The CDR3 totals 14 residues. The trim removed 7 bases at V and 6 bases at J, leaving 9 bases unmatched. CDR3 coding DNA: TGTGCCAGCACCCTCAGCGGGAGGGCCGGCGAGCAGTACTTC. Amino acids: CASTLSGRAGEQYF.

The chain uses TRBV7-2 and TRBJ2-2, with TRBD2 matching over 12 bases. J lost 5 bases, V lost 5 bases, and 3 bases had no gene match. CDR3 length equals 15 residues. Germline V gives CDR1 SGHTA, CDR2 FQGNSA. Written as DNA, the CDR3 is TGTGCCAGCAGCAAGGGACTAGCGGGTACCGGGGAGCTGTTTTTT. Its protein product is CASSKGLAGTGELFF.

This clonotype was detected many times. This chain connects TRBV5-1 to TRBJ2-1, with 11 bases matching TRBD2. The trim removed 5 bases at V and 6 bases at J, leaving 16 bases unmatched. Per germline, CDR1 SGHRS and CDR2 YFSETQ. This CDR3 is built from 18 residues. Written as DNA, the CDR3 is TGCGCCAGCAGATATCGGACTAGCGGGTTAGAGGGGCTCAATGAGCAGTTCTTC. This translates into CASRYRTSGLEGLNEQFF.

As for this clonotype: An end of the junction does not agree with germline; a read error may underlie this. The chain recombines TRBV7-6 with TRBJ2-7; 7 bases map to TRBD1. Per the germline V gene, CDR1 is SGHVS and CDR2 is FNYEAQ. The CDR3 is 14 residues long. CDR3 protein: CVSTRTGPEDEQYF. In DNA form, the CDR3 reads TGTGTCAGCACCCGGACAGGTCCAGAAGACGAGCAGTACTTC.

This clonotype was counted a few times. The chain is built from TRBV5-1 and TRBJ2-1, with 12 bases that match TRBD2. The V gene end was trimmed by 0 bases and the J gene end by 9 bases; junction bases not matched to a gene: 10. The CDR3 totals 17 residues. CDR1 SGHRS and CDR2 YFSETQ come from the germline V gene. The CDR3 DNA sequence: TGCGCCAGCAGCTTGGCCCCGCTAGCGGGAGGGCCTGGTGAGCAGTTCTTC. It translates to CASSLAPLAGGPGEQFF. The complete variable domain, with remaining parts taken from reference TRBV5-1 and TRBJ2-1, reads KAGVTQTPRYLIKTRGQQVTLSCSPISGHRSVSWYQQTPGQGLQFLFEYFSETQRNKGNFPGRFSGRQFSNSRSEMNVSTLELGDSALYLCASSLAPLAGGPGEQFFGPGTRLTVL.

This clonotype occurred many times. The chain links TRBV28 to TRBJ2-7, with 10 bases aligning to TRBD1. CDR1 is MDHEN and CDR2 is SYDVKM in the germline V gene. Trimming took 2 bases from V and 3 from J; bases not matched to a gene: 4. The CDR3 consists of 15 residues. The CDR3 nucleotides are TGTGCCAGCAGTTTAAGGGGGGACAGGGGCTACGAGCAGTACTTC. Protein: CASSLRGDRGYEQYF.

This clonotype has more than one count but fewer than ten. This may come from a read error, since a much larger clone is one base off. This chain uses TRBV5-1 with TRBJ2-5, with D perhaps TRBD1 or TRBD2 (5 bases each). CDR1 is SGHRS and CDR2 is YFSETQ in the germline V gene. The CDR3 sequence is 14 residues long. CDR3 sequence: CTSSPVGDQETQYF. The CDR3 coding sequence is TGCACCAGCAGCCCAGTGGGGGACCAAGAGACCCAGTACTTC.

This clonotype showed up many times. This chain uses TRBV20-1 with TRBJ2-1; tentatively, D is TRBD2 (6 bases). The germline V gene encodes CDR1 DFQATT and CDR2 SNEGSKA (reference sequence). The CDR3 has 16 amino acids. V lost 3 bases, J lost 4 bases, and 19 bases lay in between. The CDR3 reads CSASGGILGDYNEQFF. As DNA, the CDR3 is TGCAGTGCTAGTGGAGGGATCCTTGGCGATTACAATGAGCAGTTCTTC.

Many counts were recorded for this clonotype. This rearrangement joins TRBV5-1 to TRBJ2-1; 10 nucleotides match TRBD2. V was pared by 5 bases and J by 5 bases, with 4 bases of the junction left unmatched. CDR1 and CDR2 from the germline V gene are SGHRS and YFSETQ. This CDR3 comprises 14 residues. The CDR3 region is CASSITSGNNEQFF. CDR3 in DNA: TGCGCCAGCAGTATCACTAGCGGGAACAATGAGCAGTTCTTC.

The table lists this clonotype with a few counts. An end of the junction does not agree with germline; a read error may underlie this. The chain couples TRBV12-5 to TRBJ1-3; 12 bases are shared with TRBD1. The CDR3 runs 14 residues. In germline, CDR1 is LGHNT, CDR2 FRNRAP. The CDR3 here is CASGLGSGTGGVNF. The CDR3 DNA sequence: TGTGCTAGTGGTTTGGGATCCGGGACAGGGGGCGTCAATTTT.

In this sample, this clonotype turned up a few times. The chain is built from TRBV20-1 and TRBJ2-7; 9 bases map to TRBD1. Germline lookup yields CDR1 DFQATT and CDR2 SNEGSKA (reference sequence). V was clipped by 3 bases and J by 3 bases; unmatched bases: 6. The CDR3 is 14 residues long. CDR3 bases: TGCAGTGCTAGGAAGACAGGGGGGGTCTACGAGCAGTACTTC. This gives the protein CSARKTGGVYEQYF.

A remark on this clonotype: Since a much larger clone is just one base distant, this may be a read error. The rearrangement uses TRBV28 and TRBJ1-5; 8 bases align to TRBD1. This CDR3 is 15 amino acids long. The germline CDR1 and CDR2 sequences are MDHEN and SYDVKM. The CDR3 nucleotides are TGTGCCAGCACCAGGGACAGGACCTTCAATCTGCCCCAGCATTTT. This gives the protein CASTRDRTFNLPQHF.

This clonotype was recorded a few times. The CDR3 sequence: CASSSGDRSTDTQYF. The CDR3 bases are TGCGCCAGCAGCTCCGGGGACAGAAGCACAGATACGCAGTATTTT. This rearrangement joins TRBV5-1 to TRBJ2-3; 7 nucleotides align to TRBD1. This CDR3 region has 15 residues. The germline V gene has CDR1 SGHRS and CDR2 YFSETQ. The V segment lost 3 bases and the J segment 0 bases; nucleotides outside the gene matches: 4.

In its sample, this clonotype was seen a few times. The J gene is TRBJ2-3, the V gene TRBV7-2; D is unclear. V lost 1 base and J lost 0, with 5 bases in between. This CDR3 contains 14 residues. Per germline, CDR1 SGHTA and CDR2 FQGNSA. CDR3 nucleotide sequence: TGTGCCAGCAGCTTAGAATTGAGCACAGATACGCAGTATTTT. Translation gives CASSLELSTDTQYF. Variable domain in full (rest from reference TRBV7-2 and TRBJ2-3): GAGVSQSPSNKVTEKGKDVELRCDPISGHTALYWYRQSLGQGLEFLIYFQGNSAPDKSGLPSDRFSAERTGGSVSTLTIQRTQQEDSAVYLCASSLELSTDTQYFGPGTRLTVL.

This clonotype was seen at least ten times. V gene TRBV27 combines with J gene TRBJ2-2; D not resolved. This CDR3 region has 17 residues. V lost 0 bases to trimming and J lost 3 bases, with 14 bases between them. In germline, CDR1 is MNHEY, CDR2 SMNVEV (reference sequence). CDR3 DNA: TGTGCCAGCAGTTTATCGGCCCCCTGGACGGACACCGGGGAGCTGTTTTTT. Protein product: CASSLSAPWTDTGELFF.

At least ten counts were recorded for this clonotype. This chain links TRBV5-1 with TRBJ2-7, with 10 nucleotides matching TRBD1. The V gene end was trimmed by 0 bases and the J gene end by 6 bases; junction bases not matched to a gene: 9. The CDR3 sequence is 16 residues long. The germline CDR1 and CDR2 sequences are SGHRS and YFSETQ. CDR3 region: CASSLAPGQGNPEQYF. DNA of the CDR3: TGCGCCAGCAGCTTGGCCCCGGGACAGGGGAACCCCGAGCAGTACTTC.

This clonotype was seen a few times. The V gene is TRBV19, the J gene TRBJ2-1; TRBD2 matches 16 bases. The germline V gene encodes CDR1 LNHDA and CDR2 SQIVND (reference sequence). V shed 4 bases and J 7 bases; nucleotides not matched to a gene: 7. The CDR3 loop spans 17 amino acids. The CDR3 sequence is CASSTGLAGGQRNEQFF. CDR3 coding DNA: TGTGCCAGTAGTACGGGACTAGCGGGAGGGCAACGGAATGAGCAGTTCTTC.

This clonotype has at least ten counts. This rearrangement joins TRBV20-1 to TRBJ1-1; the D gene is possibly TRBD1 (5 bases). The CDR3 runs 11 residues. The germline V gene encodes CDR1 DFQATT and CDR2 SNEGSKA (reference sequence). Trimming cost V 6 bases and J 3 bases, with 8 bases left between them. CDR3 DNA sequence: TGCAGTGCCTTGGGGGACACTGAAGCTTTCTTT. Translated: CSALGDTEAFF.

The sample holds a few counts of this clonotype. J is TRBJ2-5 and V is TRBV20-1; D gene ambiguous. The V gene lost 6 bases and the J gene lost 5 bases, with 7 bases spanning the gap. Germline V gene data show CDR1 as DFQATT and CDR2 as SNEGSKA (reference sequence). The CDR3 length is 10 residues. The CDR3 sequence is CSASQETQYF. The CDR3 DNA follows: TGCAGTGCGTCACAGGAGACCCAGTACTTC.

As concerns this clonotype: A clone one base away is much larger, so this may be a read error. V and J are TRBV5-5 and TRBJ2-7, with D tentatively TRBD2 (6 bases). V was pared by 1 base and J by 7 bases, with 18 bases between. CDR1 and CDR2 (germline): SGHKS, YYEKEE (reference sequence). The CDR3 is 15 residues long. This CDR3 reads CASSLSGPTTREQYF. CDR3 nucleotides: TGTGCCAGCAGCTTGAGCGGGCCTACTACGAGGGAGCAGTACTTC.

The chain employs TRBV6-1 and TRBJ2-1; no clear D gene. Trimming left V 4 bases short and J 6 bases short, with 4 bases between. The germline V gene encodes CDR1 MNHNS and CDR2 SASEGT. The CDR3 runs to 11 residues. The CDR3 bases are TGTGCCAGCAGTGTTCTCAATGAGCAGTTCTTC. The encoded protein is CASSVLNEQFF.